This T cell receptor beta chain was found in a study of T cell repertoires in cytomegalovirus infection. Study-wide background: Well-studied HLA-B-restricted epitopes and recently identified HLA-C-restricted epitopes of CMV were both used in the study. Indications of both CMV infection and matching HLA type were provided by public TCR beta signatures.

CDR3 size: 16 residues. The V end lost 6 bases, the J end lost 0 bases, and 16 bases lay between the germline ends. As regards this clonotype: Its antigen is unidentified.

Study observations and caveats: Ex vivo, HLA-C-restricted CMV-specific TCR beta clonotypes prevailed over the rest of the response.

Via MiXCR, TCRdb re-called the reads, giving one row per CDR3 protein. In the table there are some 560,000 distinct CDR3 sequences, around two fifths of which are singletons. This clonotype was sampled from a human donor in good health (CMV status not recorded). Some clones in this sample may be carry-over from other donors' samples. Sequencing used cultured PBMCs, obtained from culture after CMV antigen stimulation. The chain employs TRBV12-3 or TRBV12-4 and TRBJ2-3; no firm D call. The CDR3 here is CASSRRVSHSTDTQYF. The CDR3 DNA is TGTGCCAGCAGCCGTAGAGTTAGCCATAGCACAGATACGCAGTATTTT.